One sample yielded the 11 T cell receptor beta chains listed below, sequenced in a study of T-cell reconstitution after alpha-beta-depleted transplantation in children. Unique molecular identifiers were incorporated into the prepared TCRbeta library. TCRdb reanalysed the PCR reads using MiXCR and keeps one entry per CDR3 protein. The table records a few hundred thousand distinct CDR3 sequences, around 10% of them present only once. The sequences come from PBMCs, collected before TCRalphabeta/CD19-depleted stem cell transplant. Source of these receptors: a boy in the first two years of life with acute myeloid leukemia, due to receive a stem cell transplant.

This clonotype has ten or more counts. CDR3 amino acids: CASSATRETQYF. The CDR3 region has the DNA TGTGCCAGCAGTGCTACAAGGGAGACCCAGTACTTC. V is TRBV27 and J is TRBJ2-5; D remains ambiguous. CDR3 length: 12 amino acids. CDR1 and CDR2 from the germline V gene are MNHEY and SMNVEV (reference sequence). Trimming took 5 bases from V and 5 from J, leaving 9 bases between them.

This clonotype was picked up many times. V is TRBV20-1 and J is TRBJ2-7; maybe TRBD2 (6 bases). Trimming cost V 4 bases and J 2 bases, with 18 bases left between them. This CDR3 region has 15 residues. Germline V gives CDR1 DFQATT, CDR2 SNEGSKA (reference sequence). This CDR3 reads CSAIGLLADPYEQYF. CDR3 sequence (DNA): TGCAGTGCTATAGGACTTTTAGCGGATCCCTACGAGCAGTACTTC.

This clonotype was counted many times. The chain couples TRBV28 to TRBJ2-2; a weak D match, TRBD1 (6 bases). V gave up 1 base and J gave up 6 bases, with 12 bases separating them. Germline CDR1 and CDR2: MDHEN and SYDVKM. The CDR3 is 15 residues long. The CDR3: CASSLSQGGPGELFF. In DNA, the CDR3 is TGTGCCAGCAGTTTATCACAGGGCGGTCCCGGGGAGCTGTTTTTT.

This clonotype was counted at least ten times. The chain carries TRBV20-1 and TRBJ2-1, with D perhaps TRBD1 (6 bases). Germline V gene lookup returns CDR1 DFQATT and CDR2 SNEGSKA (reference sequence). Trimming removed 0 bases at V and 0 bases at J, with 15 bases between. The CDR3 loop spans 17 amino acids. The CDR3 sequence is CSARDWDTVFSYNEQFF. The CDR3 nucleotides are TGCAGTGCTAGAGATTGGGACACCGTTTTCTCCTACAATGAGCAGTTCTTC.

This clonotype was counted at least ten times. In nucleotides, the CDR3 is TGTGCCAGCAGTTTGGGCAGGGTCTATACCGGGGAGCTGTTTTTT. It encodes CASSLGRVYTGELFF. The chain links TRBV12-3 or TRBV12-4 to TRBJ2-2; the D gene is possibly TRBD1 (5 bases). The germline V and J ends were trimmed by 3 bases and 5 bases, with 13 bases remaining between them. The CDR3 length is 15 residues.

This clonotype has only a few counts. The junction does not match germline at one end; this may be a read error. This chain connects TRBV4-2 to TRBJ2-2, with a possible D match to TRBD1 (6 bases). The CDR3 is made up of 17 amino acids. Germline CDR1 is LGHNA and CDR2 is YNFKEQ. The CDR3 here is CASSQERTHRATWELFF. For the CDR3, the DNA is TGTGCCAGCAGCCAAGAACGGACCCACAGGGCCACCTGGGAGCTGTTTTTT.

V gene TRBV6-1 combines with J gene TRBJ1-2; D remains ambiguous. CDR3 length: 15 amino acids. Germline loops: CDR1 MNHNS, CDR2 SASEGT. Trimming took 3 bases from V and 4 from J, leaving 15 bases between them. The CDR3 nucleotides are TGTGCCAGCAGTGATGGTGGAAGAAGGAGCTATGGCTACACCTTC. It yields the protein CASSDGGRRSYGYTF.

The genes are TRBV12-3 or TRBV12-4 and TRBJ2-7; perhaps TRBD2 as D (5 bases). Trimming cost V 2 bases and J 5 bases, with 7 bases left between them. The CDR3 extends over 12 amino acids. The CDR3 is CASSLPSHEQYF. The CDR3 DNA reads TGTGCCAGCAGTTTACCTAGCCACGAGCAGTACTTC.

This clonotype appeared a single time. A much larger clonotype is one base distant, so this may be a read error. The genes are TRBV20-1 and TRBJ2-5; weak D call: TRBD1 (6 bases). In germline, CDR1 is DFQATT, CDR2 SNEGSKA (reference sequence). This CDR3 comprises 11 residues. CDR3 amino acids: CRAAGEETQYF. The CDR3 bases are TGCAGAGCCGCAGGGGAAGAGACCCAGTACTTC.

The rearrangement uses TRBV7-8 and TRBJ2-7; 8 nucleotides line up with TRBD1. Looked up from germline, CDR1 is SGHVS and CDR2 is FQNEAQ. There are 18 residues in the CDR3. V lost 1 base, J lost 4 bases, and 15 bases stayed unmatched. The CDR3 region is CASSLVFVGDRSVYEQYF. For the CDR3, the DNA is TGTGCCAGCAGCTTAGTTTTCGTCGGGGACAGGTCCGTGTACGAGCAGTACTTC.

This clonotype was seen at least ten times. This chain connects TRBV28 to TRBJ2-7, with 7 bases identical to TRBD1. J lost 1 base, V lost 5 bases, and 11 bases had no gene match. This CDR3 region has 16 residues. Germline CDR1 and CDR2: MDHEN and SYDVKM. The CDR3 is CASSVPVTGSSYEQYF. As DNA, the CDR3 is TGTGCCAGCAGTGTACCCGTGACAGGGAGTTCCTACGAGCAGTACTTC.